The 23 T cell receptor beta chains in this list originate from one sample, sequenced in a study of T cell clones after liver transplantation. Data came from immunoSEQ multiplex PCR; TCRdb stores just in-frame clones and leaves some out. The table has 98,000 or so clones, around 86% seen once. The specimen was CD4+ T cells from blood, collected before liver transplant. The receptors come from a human donor who received a liver transplant.

This clone has just a few counts. V and J are TRBV5-1 and TRBJ2-5; TRBD1 agrees at 11 bases. V trimming: 7 bases; J trimming: 4 bases; junction bases outside the gene matches: 6. CDR3 size: 14 residues. The V gene's germline CDR1 is SGHRS and CDR2 YFSETQ. The CDR3 coding sequence is TGCGCCAGCGGCGTGGGACAGGGGGGAGAGACCCAGTACTTC. This encodes CASGVGQGGETQYF.

CDR3 sequence (DNA): TGTGCCAGCAGTGACCGCCGAAGCAATCAGCCCCAGCATTTT. As protein: CASSDRRSNQPQHF. V gene TRBV19 combines with J gene TRBJ1-5; D ambiguous. The V end lost 9 bases, the J end lost 1 base, and 13 bases lay between the germline ends. Germline V gives CDR1 LNHDA, CDR2 SQIVND (reference sequence). The CDR3 is made up of 14 amino acids.

This chain uses TRBV7-2 with TRBJ2-3; 13 bases align to TRBD2. V dropped 4 bases and J dropped 5; count of bases not matched to a gene: 6. Per germline, CDR1 SGHTA and CDR2 FQGNSA. This CDR3 region has 16 residues. The CDR3 DNA reads as TGTGCCAGCAGCTCTGGACTAGCGGGGGTGGTAGATACGCAGTATTTT. It translates to CASSSGLAGVVDTQYF.

V is TRBV19 and J is TRBJ1-5; D call uncertain. Per the germline V gene, CDR1 is LNHDA and CDR2 is SQIVND (reference sequence). V was cut by 1 base and J by 9 bases, with 16 bases left in between. The CDR3 length is 15 residues. The chain's CDR3 is CASSIVSAGERPQHF. The CDR3 coding sequence is TGTGCCAGTAGTATAGTCTCGGCGGGAGAGCGGCCCCAGCATTTT.

This clone was observed a single time. The rearrangement links TRBV2 to TRBJ2-3, with TRBD2 matching over 12 bases. The ends lost 10 bases at V and 4 bases at J; junction bases unmatched: 6. The germline V gene encodes CDR1 SNHLY and CDR2 FYNNEI. The CDR3 runs to 14 residues. The CDR3, as DNA: TGTGCCATCCTAGGACTAGCGGGATCAGATACGCAGTATTTT. It encodes CAILGLAGSDTQYF.

This clone was seen once. CDR3 coding DNA: TGTGCCAGCAGTTTGTGGGACAGGGACTCCTACGAGCAGTACTTC. Encoded protein: CASSLWDRDSYEQYF. The rearrangement uses TRBV27 and TRBJ2-7, with TRBD1 matching 9 bases. This CDR3 region has 15 residues. CDR1 and CDR2 (germline): MNHEY, SMNVEV (reference sequence). V shed 3 bases and J 0 bases; nucleotides not matched to a gene: 3.

J is TRBJ1-1 and V is TRBV12-5; the D is unclear. The germline V gene encodes CDR1 LGHNT and CDR2 FRNRAP. The CDR3 consists of 13 residues. Trimming took 3 bases from V and 4 from J, leaving 9 bases between them. CDR3 in amino acids: CASGFPPATEAFF. CDR3 DNA: TGTGCTAGTGGTTTTCCCCCTGCCACTGAAGCTTTCTTT. The entire variable domain, with the rest obtained from reference TRBV12-5 and TRBJ1-1, is as follows: DARVTQTPRHKVTEMGQEVTMRCQPILGHNTVFWYRQTMMQGLELLAYFRNRAPLDDSGMPKDRFSAEMPDATLATLKIQPSEPRDSAVYFCASGFPPATEAFFGQGTRLTVV.

The V and J genes are TRBV9 and TRBJ1-1; D unresolved. Germline V gives CDR1 SGDLS, CDR2 YYNGEE. The V end lost 5 bases, the J end lost 3 bases, and 11 bases lay between the germline ends. CDR3 size: 13 residues. For the CDR3, the DNA is TGTGCCAGCAGTGCGAAACGGGACACTGAAGCTTTCTTT. This codes for CASSAKRDTEAFF.

This chain connects TRBV6-4 to TRBJ2-3; 7 bases line up with TRBD1. The CDR3 is made up of 15 amino acids. CDR1 is MRHNA and CDR2 is SNTAGT in the germline V gene. The J segment lost 4 bases and the V segment lost 5 bases, leaving 9 bases of the junction unmatched. CDR3 DNA: TGTGCCAGCAGTCGAACAGGGGACGAGGCAGATACGCAGTATTTT. It encodes CASSRTGDEADTQYF.

V gene TRBV7-6 combines with J gene TRBJ2-5, with D hard to call. The CDR3 is made up of 12 amino acids. The V end was cut by 0 bases, the J end by 2 bases, with 1 base between. Germline V gene data show CDR1 as SGHVS and CDR2 as FNYEAQ. The DNA of the CDR3 is TGTGCCAGCAGCTTAGCGCAAGAGACCCAGTACTTC. Protein product: CASSLAQETQYF.

The CDR3 DNA reads TGTGCCAGCAGCGTCAACGGCGGTAGCAATCAGCCCCAGCATTTT. It is translated as CASSVNGGSNQPQHF. The J gene is TRBJ1-5, the V gene TRBV9, with D unresolved. Trimming took off 2 bases at V and 0 bases at J, with 9 bases between the two ends. Germline V gene sequence: CDR1 SGDLS, CDR2 YYNGEE. The CDR3 runs to 15 residues. Full variable domain (remainder filled in from reference TRBV9 and TRBJ1-5): DSGVTQTPKHLITATGQRVTLRCSPRSGDLSVYWYQQSLDQGLQFLIQYYNGEERAKGNILERFSAQQFPDLHSELNLSSLELGDSALYFCASSVNGGSNQPQHFGDGTRLSIL.

V usage is TRBV7-9 and J usage is TRBJ2-3, with D maybe TRBD2 (6 bases). Germline V CDR1 and CDR2: SEHNR, FQNEAQ (reference sequence). This CDR3 comprises 15 residues. Trimming stripped 1 base from V and 5 bases from J, with 13 bases between. The CDR3 region is CASSLGAGSEDTQYF. The CDR3 DNA sequence: TGTGCCAGCAGCTTAGGTGCGGGGTCAGAAGATACGCAGTATTTT.

The gene calls are TRBV6-1 and TRBJ1-5; no definite D call. CDR1 is MNHNS, CDR2 SASEGT, per germline. The CDR3 has 13 amino acids. With 4 bases removed from V and 5 bases from J, the gap between germline ends came to 9 bases. The CDR3, as DNA: TGTGCCAGCAGTGGGTATGAAGATCAGCCCCAGCATTTT. Translating it yields CASSGYEDQPQHF.

The rearrangement joins TRBV30 to TRBJ1-1; 8 bases are a match to TRBD1. V shed 1 base, J shed 5 bases, and the junction held 12 bases outside the gene matches. Germline V gives CDR1 GTSNPN, CDR2 SVGIG (reference sequence). The length of the CDR3 is 16 residues. The CDR3 here is CAWSGATRGRGTEAFF. The CDR3 DNA follows: TGTGCCTGGAGTGGGGCCACCAGGGGGCGAGGAACTGAAGCTTTCTTT.

The chain is built from TRBV6-4 and TRBJ2-1; tentatively, D is TRBD2 (6 bases). V dropped 8 bases and J dropped 1 base, with 15 bases sitting between them. Germline CDR1 MRHNA, CDR2 SNTAGT. The CDR3 sequence is 15 residues long. The CDR3 nucleotides are TGTGCCAGCTCCCCGGGACTTAGTTCCTACAATGAGCAGTTCTTC. Protein sequence: CASSPGLSSYNEQFF.

The CDR3 region has the DNA TGTGCCAGCAGCGTATCGGGGGGAGGCATGTCAGATACGCAGTATTTT. Amino acids: CASSVSGGGMSDTQYF. The V gene is TRBV9, the J gene TRBJ2-3, with 7 bases lining up with TRBD2. The germline V gene encodes CDR1 SGDLS and CDR2 YYNGEE. This CDR3 is 16 amino acids long. Trimming cost V 1 base and J 4 bases; bases outside gene matches: 9.

The gene calls are TRBV28 and TRBJ1-5, with D uncertain. In germline, CDR1 is MDHEN, CDR2 SYDVKM. The CDR3 has 14 amino acids. Between the trimmed V and J ends, which lost 4 bases and 2 bases, there was a span of 9 bases. The CDR3 loop is CASSSRTGNQPQHF. The DNA for the CDR3 is TGTGCCAGCAGTTCCCGGACGGGCAATCAGCCCCAGCATTTT.

This chain links TRBV7-2 with TRBJ2-7; D could derive from TRBD1 or TRBD2 (6 bases each). From germline, CDR1 is SGHTA and CDR2 FQGNSA. The CDR3 has 13 residues. V lost 3 bases to trimming and J lost 5 bases, with 11 bases between them. The CDR3 region has the DNA TGTGCCAGCAGCTTCGGGGGCTCGAACGAGCAGTACTTC. As protein: CASSFGGSNEQYF.

This clone was picked up one time. The J gene is TRBJ2-3, the V gene TRBV4-2; the match to TRBD2 covers 12 bases. Losses at the gene ends were 4 bases for V and 4 bases for J; bases not matched to a gene: 6. Germline assignment: CDR1 LGHNA and CDR2 YNFKEQ. This CDR3 has 16 residues. The CDR3 DNA is TGTGCCAGCAGCCCACTACGACTAGCGGGAGCAGATACGCAGTATTTT. Its protein product is CASSPLRLAGADTQYF.

J is TRBJ1-6 and V is TRBV5-1; the match to TRBD1 covers 7 bases. Germline V gene sequence: CDR1 SGHRS, CDR2 YFSETQ. Unmatched junction bases numbered 4, after V lost 0 bases and J lost 10 bases. The CDR3 contains 14 residues. In DNA, the CDR3 is TGCGCCAGCAGCTTGGGACAGGGAGAGTCACCCCTCCACTTT. Its protein is CASSLGQGESPLHF.

The CDR3 here is CASSTRFEGYGYTF. CDR3 in DNA: TGTGCCAGTAGTACCCGGTTCGAGGGATATGGCTACACCTTC. V is TRBV19 and J is TRBJ1-2; D gene uncertain. Germline CDR1 reads LNHDA; CDR2 reads SQIVND (reference sequence). This CDR3 is 14 amino acids long. Trimming pared 4 bases from V and 5 bases from J, leaving 14 bases between.

The chain has TRBV2 and TRBJ2-7, with TRBD1 matching 9 bases. V lost 7 bases, J lost 3 bases, and 4 bases stayed unmatched. This CDR3 is built from 13 residues. The germline V gene has CDR1 SNHLY and CDR2 FYNNEI. The DNA of the CDR3 is TGTGCCAGCACAAGGACAGGGGACTACGAGCAGTACTTC. It is translated as CASTRTGDYEQYF.

The chain is built from TRBV18 and TRBJ2-5, with D perhaps matching TRBD1 (6 bases). CDR3 length: 13 amino acids. Per germline, CDR1 KGHSH and CDR2 LQKENI. The ends were cut back, 6 bases at V and 5 bases at J, with 13 bases in the middle. The CDR3, as DNA: TGTGCCAGCTCCCTCACAGGGTTGGAGACCCAGTACTTC. Amino acid sequence: CASSLTGLETQYF. Looking up the rest from reference TRBV18 and TRBJ2-5 gives the full variable domain: NAGVMQNPRHLVRRRGQEARLRCSPMKGHSHVYWYRQLPEEGLKFMVYLQKENIIDESGMPKERFSAEFPKEGPSILRIQQVVRGDSAAYFCASSLTGLETQYFGPGTRLLVL.